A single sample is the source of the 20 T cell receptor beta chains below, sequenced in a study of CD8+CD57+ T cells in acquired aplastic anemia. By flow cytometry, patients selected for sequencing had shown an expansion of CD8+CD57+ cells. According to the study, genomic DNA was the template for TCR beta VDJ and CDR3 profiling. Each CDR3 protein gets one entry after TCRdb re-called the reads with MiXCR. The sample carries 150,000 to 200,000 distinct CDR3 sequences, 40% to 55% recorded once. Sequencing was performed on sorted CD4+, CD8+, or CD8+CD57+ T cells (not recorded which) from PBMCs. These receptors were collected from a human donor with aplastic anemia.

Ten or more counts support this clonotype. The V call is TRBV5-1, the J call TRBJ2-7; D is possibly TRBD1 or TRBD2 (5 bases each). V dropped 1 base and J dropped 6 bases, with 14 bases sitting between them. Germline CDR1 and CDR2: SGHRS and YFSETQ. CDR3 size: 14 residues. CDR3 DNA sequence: TGCGCCAGCAGCTTGCCGGGCAGGGAGCCCGAGCAGTACTTC. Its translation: CASSLPGREPEQYF.

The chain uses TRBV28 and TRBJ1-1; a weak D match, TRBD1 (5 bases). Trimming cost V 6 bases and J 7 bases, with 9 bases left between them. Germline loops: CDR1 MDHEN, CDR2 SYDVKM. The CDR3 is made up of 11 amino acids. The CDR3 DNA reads TGTGCCAGCAGCTGGGGCTTTGAAGCTTTCTTT. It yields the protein CASSWGFEAFF.

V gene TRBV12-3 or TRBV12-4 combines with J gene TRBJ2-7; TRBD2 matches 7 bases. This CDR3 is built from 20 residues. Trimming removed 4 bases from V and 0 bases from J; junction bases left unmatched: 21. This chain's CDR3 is CASSSRAFLGGSPSSYEQYF. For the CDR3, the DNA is TGTGCCAGCAGTTCAAGGGCCTTTTTGGGCGGGAGCCCCAGCTCCTACGAGCAGTACTTC.

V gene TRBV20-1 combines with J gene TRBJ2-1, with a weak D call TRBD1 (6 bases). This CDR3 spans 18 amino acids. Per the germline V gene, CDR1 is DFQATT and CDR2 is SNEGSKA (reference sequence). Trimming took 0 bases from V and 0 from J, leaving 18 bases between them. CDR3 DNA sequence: TGCAGTGCTAGAGATCCATGGGACACCACAAGCTCCTACAATGAGCAGTTCTTC. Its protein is CSARDPWDTTSSYNEQFF.

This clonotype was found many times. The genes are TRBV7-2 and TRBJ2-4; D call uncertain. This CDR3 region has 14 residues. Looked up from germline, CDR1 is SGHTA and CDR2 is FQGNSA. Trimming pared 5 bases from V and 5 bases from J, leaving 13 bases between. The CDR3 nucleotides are TGTGCCAGCAGCCCCCCGCCCGGGCAAAACATTCAGTACTTC. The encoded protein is CASSPPPGQNIQYF. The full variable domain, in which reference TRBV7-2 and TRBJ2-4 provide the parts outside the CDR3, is GAGVSQSPSNKVTEKGKDVELRCDPISGHTALYWYRQSLGQGLEFLIYFQGNSAPDKSGLPSDRFSAERTGGSVSTLTIQRTQQEDSAVYLCASSPPPGQNIQYFGAGTRLSVL.

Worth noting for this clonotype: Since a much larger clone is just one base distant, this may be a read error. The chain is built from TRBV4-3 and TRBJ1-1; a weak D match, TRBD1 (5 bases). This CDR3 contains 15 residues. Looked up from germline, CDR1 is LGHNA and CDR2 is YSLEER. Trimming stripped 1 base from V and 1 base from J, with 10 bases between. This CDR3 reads CASSQGGTANTEAFF. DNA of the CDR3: TGCGCCAGCAGCCAAGGAGGGACGGCGAACACTGAAGCTTTCTTT.

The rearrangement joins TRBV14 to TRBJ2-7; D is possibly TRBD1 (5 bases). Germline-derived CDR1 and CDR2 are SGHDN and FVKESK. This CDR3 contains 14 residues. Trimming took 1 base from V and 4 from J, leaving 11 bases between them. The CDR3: CASSQVAGIYEQYF. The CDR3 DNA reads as TGTGCCAGCAGCCAAGTGGCAGGGATATACGAGCAGTACTTC.

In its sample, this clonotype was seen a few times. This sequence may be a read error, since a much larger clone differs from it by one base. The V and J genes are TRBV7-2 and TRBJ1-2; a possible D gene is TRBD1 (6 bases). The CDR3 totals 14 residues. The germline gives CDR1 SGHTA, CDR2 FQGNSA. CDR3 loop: CASSSGRGFYGHTF. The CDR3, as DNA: TGTGCCAGCAGCTCGGGGAGGGGGTTCTATGGCCACACCTTC.

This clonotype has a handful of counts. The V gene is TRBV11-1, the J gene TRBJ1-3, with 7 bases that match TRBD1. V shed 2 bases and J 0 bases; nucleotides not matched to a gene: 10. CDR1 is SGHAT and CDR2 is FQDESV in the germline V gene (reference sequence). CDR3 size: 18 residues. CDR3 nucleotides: TGTGCCAGCAGCTTACGGGGGGACAGCTTTCGCTCTGGAAACACCATATATTTT. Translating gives CASSLRGDSFRSGNTIYF.

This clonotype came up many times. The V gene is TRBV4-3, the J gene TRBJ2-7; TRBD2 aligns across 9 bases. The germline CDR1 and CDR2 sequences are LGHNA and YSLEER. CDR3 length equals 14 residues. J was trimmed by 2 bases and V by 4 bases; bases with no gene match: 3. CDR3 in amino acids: CASSLTSGPYEQYF. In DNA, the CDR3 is TGCGCCAGCAGCCTGACTAGCGGACCCTACGAGCAGTACTTC.

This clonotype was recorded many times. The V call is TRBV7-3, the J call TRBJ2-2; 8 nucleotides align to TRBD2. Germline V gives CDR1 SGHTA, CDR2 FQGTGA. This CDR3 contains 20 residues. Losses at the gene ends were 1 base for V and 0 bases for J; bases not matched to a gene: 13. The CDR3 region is CASSLKDLPLAGANTGELFF. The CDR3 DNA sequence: TGTGCCAGCAGCTTAAAGGATCTCCCCCTAGCGGGCGCGAACACCGGGGAGCTGTTTTTT.

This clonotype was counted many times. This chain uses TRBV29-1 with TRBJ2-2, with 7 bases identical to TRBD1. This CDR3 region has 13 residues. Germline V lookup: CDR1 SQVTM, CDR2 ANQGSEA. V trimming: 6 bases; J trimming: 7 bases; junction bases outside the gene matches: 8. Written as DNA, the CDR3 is TGCAGCGTAATATTGGGACAGATCGGGGAGCTGTTTTTT. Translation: CSVILGQIGELFF.

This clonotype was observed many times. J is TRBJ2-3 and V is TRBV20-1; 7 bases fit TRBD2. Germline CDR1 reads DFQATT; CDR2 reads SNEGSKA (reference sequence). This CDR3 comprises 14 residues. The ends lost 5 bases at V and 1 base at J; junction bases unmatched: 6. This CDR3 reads CSAGRGSGTDTQYF. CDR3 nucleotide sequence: TGCAGTGCTGGGCGGGGGTCTGGCACAGATACGCAGTATTTT.

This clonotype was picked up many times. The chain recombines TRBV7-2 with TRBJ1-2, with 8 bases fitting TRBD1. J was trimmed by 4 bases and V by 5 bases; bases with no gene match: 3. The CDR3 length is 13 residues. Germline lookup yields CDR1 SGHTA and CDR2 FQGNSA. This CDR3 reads CASSEDRVYGYTF. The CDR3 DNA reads TGTGCCAGCAGCGAGGACAGGGTCTATGGCTACACCTTC. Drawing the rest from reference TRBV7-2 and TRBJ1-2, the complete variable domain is GAGVSQSPSNKVTEKGKDVELRCDPISGHTALYWYRQSLGQGLEFLIYFQGNSAPDKSGLPSDRFSAERTGGSVSTLTIQRTQQEDSAVYLCASSEDRVYGYTFGSGTRLTVV.

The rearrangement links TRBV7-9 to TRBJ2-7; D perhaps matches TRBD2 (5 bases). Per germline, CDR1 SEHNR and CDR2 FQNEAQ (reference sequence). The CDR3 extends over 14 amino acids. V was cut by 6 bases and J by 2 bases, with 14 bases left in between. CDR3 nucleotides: TGTGCCAGCAGTCACGAGGGTCCCCCCTACGAGCAGTACTTC. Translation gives CASSHEGPPYEQYF.

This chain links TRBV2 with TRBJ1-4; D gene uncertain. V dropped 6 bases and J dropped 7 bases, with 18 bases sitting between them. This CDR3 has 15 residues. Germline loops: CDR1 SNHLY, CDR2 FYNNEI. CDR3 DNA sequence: TGTGCCAGCAGCCCCTCCGGACTACGGGGTGAAAAACTGTTTTTT. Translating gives CASSPSGLRGEKLFF. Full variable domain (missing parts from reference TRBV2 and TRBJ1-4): EPEVTQTPSHQVTQMGQEVILRCVPISNHLYFYWYRQILGQKVEFLVSFYNNEISEKSEIFDDQFSVERPDGSNFTLKIRSTKLEDSAMYFCASSPSGLRGEKLFFGSGTQLSVL.

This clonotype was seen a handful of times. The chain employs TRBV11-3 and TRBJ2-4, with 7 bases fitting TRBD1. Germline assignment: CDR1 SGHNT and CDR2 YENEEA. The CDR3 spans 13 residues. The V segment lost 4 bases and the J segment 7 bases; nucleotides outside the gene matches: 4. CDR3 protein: CASSSGQINIQYF. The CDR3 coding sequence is TGTGCCAGCAGCTCGGGACAGATCAACATTCAGTACTTC.

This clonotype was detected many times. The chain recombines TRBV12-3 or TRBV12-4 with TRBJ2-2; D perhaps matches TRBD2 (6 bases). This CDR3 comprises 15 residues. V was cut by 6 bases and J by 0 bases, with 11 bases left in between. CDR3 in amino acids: CASSGLMSNTGELFF. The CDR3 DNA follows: TGTGCCAGCAGCGGACTAATGTCGAACACCGGGGAGCTGTTTTTT.

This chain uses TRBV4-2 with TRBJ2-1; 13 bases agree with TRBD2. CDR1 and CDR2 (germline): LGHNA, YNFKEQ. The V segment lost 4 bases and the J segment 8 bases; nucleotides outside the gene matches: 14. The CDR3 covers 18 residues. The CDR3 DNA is TGTGCCAGCAGCCTACCGACAGGGGGACTAGCGGGATTAGATGAGCAGTTCTTC. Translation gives CASSLPTGGLAGLDEQFF.

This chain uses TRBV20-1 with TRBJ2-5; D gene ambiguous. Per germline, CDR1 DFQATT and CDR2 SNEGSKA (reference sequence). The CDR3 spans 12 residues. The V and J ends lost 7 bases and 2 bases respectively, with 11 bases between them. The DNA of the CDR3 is TGCAGTGTACGGCGGCCTCAAGAGACCCAGTACTTC. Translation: CSVRRPQETQYF.